This T cell receptor (beta chain) is from a study of shared clonotypes between healthy human individuals (dated by TCRdb to 2020 to 2021). For context, the study as a whole: The cohort comprised a couple of women and a few men aged 18 to 49 years. Leukapheresis yielded between about 0.9 and 10 billion PBMCs per donor. Libraries were prepared and TCR repertoires were sequenced by different laboratories using diverse techniques, in order to increase sequencing depth and limit assay-specific biases. The study deeply sequenced blood TCR repertoires of about 5 healthy adults to estimate repertoire size and the extent of clonotype sharing between individuals. On the study overall, not on this receptor specifically: Based on pairwise subsampling, the degree of clonotype sharing among donors was expected to be affected by sequencing depth. Sampling was restricted to blood, and TCR repertoires in tissue are likely to differ from TCR repertoires in blood. Because the study included a small number of donors, the genetic and exposure-history diversity represented was limited.

Using the deep immunoSEQ assay, TCR CDR3 regions were amplified from genomic DNA by multiplex PCR. Extracted genomic DNA from each cell subset was distributed evenly across all wells of several immunoSEQ 96-well plates, and each plate was treated as a replicate. For unsorted PBMC, roughly 330 ng of genomic DNA, equivalent to 30,000 to 35,000 T cell genomes, went into each replicate PCR. Ten immunoSEQ deep assay plates were used to sequence unsorted PBMC genomic DNA. Purified libraries were quantified with a Qubit 3.0 fluorometer, sized on a Bioanalyzer 2100, and re-quantified with the KAPA Library Quantification kit. Each immunoSEQ 96-well plate was sequenced on its own single-read 150-cycle Illumina NextSeq 550 flow cell. From the authors' description of their analysis: Because the immunoSEQ output included only junctional sequences and no quality scores, the filtering could not be the same as the filtering used for full-length reads. Sequences were annotated with PyIR, a Python wrapper for IgBLAST v1.9, and V/J genes and CDR3 were assigned using IMGT germline references. Reads were removed for weak V/J assignments (E-value above 1e-6), missing CDR3, stop codons, out-of-frame junctions, or ambiguous translated residues. A V3J clonotype was defined by an identical inferred V gene, J gene, and CDR3 amino acid sequence. Percentage overlap between repertoires was calculated by dividing the number of shared unique clonotypes by the size of the smaller repertoire. RTK rarefaction, the Chao1 estimator, and Recon v2.1 estimates of unobserved clonotypes were used to assess repertoire richness. TCRdb stores this immuneACCESS table with in-frame sequences only. Part of the clones is absent; in the studies checked, under half of the shortfall reflects unresolved V genes, and no reason is known for the rest. V and J calls and clone size are as listed in that table; D and trimming were resolved from the DNA. This sample holds under 600,000 clones; around three quarters were observed only once. The top ten clonotypes cover approximately 12% of the sample.

Donors were healthy HIV-negative adults with no recently reported acute infections or vaccinations. Every donor was a Caucasian adult living in Nashville, Tennessee, USA. For unsorted samples, tens of millions of PBMCs were counted and genomic DNA was extracted with the QIAamp DNA Blood Mini kit. Blood was obtained by leukapheresis, after which PBMCs were separated by Ficoll-Histopaque density gradient centrifugation and cryopreserved in liquid nitrogen vapor phase. In this sample, this clone turned up a few times. Its cognate antigen has yet to be identified. A far larger clone is a single base away, which makes a read error likely. The CDR3, from cysteine to phenylalanine, totals 13 residues. The entry retains the CDR3 DNA only, 39 bases that are in frame from base 1. CDR1 and CDR2 were assigned from the germline V gene as MGHRA and YSYEKL.

The chain joins TRBV4-1 to TRBJ2-7; the D gene identity is not certain. The sequence was collected from a woman between 40 and 50 years old in good health. Some clones in this sample may be carry-over from other donors' samples. Sequenced input: PBMCs. In nucleotides, the sequence is TGCGCCGGCAGCCAAGTAGGTGGCTACGAGCAGTACTTC. This encodes CAGSQVGGYEQYF.